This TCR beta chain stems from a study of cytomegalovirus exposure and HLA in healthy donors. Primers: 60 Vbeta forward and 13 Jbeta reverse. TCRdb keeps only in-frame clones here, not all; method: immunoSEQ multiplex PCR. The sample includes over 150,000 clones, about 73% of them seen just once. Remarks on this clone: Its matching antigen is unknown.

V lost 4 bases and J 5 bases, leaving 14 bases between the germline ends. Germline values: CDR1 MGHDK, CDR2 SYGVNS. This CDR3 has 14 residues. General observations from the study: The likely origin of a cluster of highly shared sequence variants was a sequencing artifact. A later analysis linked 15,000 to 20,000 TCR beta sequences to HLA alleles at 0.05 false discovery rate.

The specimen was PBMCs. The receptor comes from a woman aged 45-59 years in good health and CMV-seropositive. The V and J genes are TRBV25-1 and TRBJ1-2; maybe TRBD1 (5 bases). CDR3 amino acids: CASSGSGKTYGYTF. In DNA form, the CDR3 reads TGTGCCAGCAGTGGGTCAGGGAAAACTTATGGCTACACCTTC.